This T cell receptor beta chain is drawn from a study of cytotoxic CD8 clonotypes in ibrutinib-treated CLL. Whole-study results and caveats: Clonality went up at ibrutinib response and then declined back toward baseline at progression.

The germline gives CDR1 SGDLS, CDR2 YYNGEE. V shed 3 bases and J shed 3 bases, with 9 bases lying between them. The CDR3 contains 13 residues. This clone was seen only a few times. The antigen remains unidentified. The data were produced by immunoSEQ multiplex PCR, yet TCRdb's version contains in-frame clones alone and is incomplete. The sample contains about 200,000 clones, 60% to 80% of which appear only once. This TCR derives from a human donor with chronic lymphocytic leukemia. Specimen: PBMCs, collected after 12 months of ibrutinib treatment. The V and J genes are TRBV9 and TRBJ1-2; D ambiguous. This CDR3 is CASSDLTYYGYTF. The CDR3 region has the DNA TGTGCCAGCAGCGATCTCACTTACTATGGCTACACCTTC.